This TCR beta chain was observed in a study of response to subunit inactivated influenza vaccine. The CDR3 has 14 amino acids. Germline V gene data show CDR1 as ENHRY and CDR2 as SYGVKD. V lost 9 bases and J 1 base, leaving 14 bases between the germline ends. TCRdb used MiXCR to reprocess the RT-PCR reads, holding one entry per CDR3 protein. Of hundreds of thousands of distinct CDR3 sequences in the sample, 12% are singletons; the top ten hold roughly 10%. The chain combines TRBV10-3 with TRBJ2-3; D perhaps matches TRBD2 (7 bases). This TCR came from a man in his fifties or sixties who received an inactivated influenza vaccine. The material sequenced was PBMCs from blood, taken on the day of vaccination. CDR3 bases: TGTGCCATTAAAGGGGGGGACGGCACAGATACGCAGTATTTT. Amino acid sequence: CAIKGGDGTDTQYF.